These 18 T cell receptor beta chains originate from one sample sequenced in a study of cytomegalovirus exposure and HLA in healthy donors. Vbeta (60) and Jbeta (13) primers were used in the PCR. Here immunoSEQ multiplex PCR was the method, and the copy in TCRdb shows in-frame clones only, minus some. Of about 94,000 clones detected, 50% to 80% appear once; the ten largest clones hold 3% to 5%. Sequences were obtained from PBMCs. All receptors derive from a man under 40 in good health and CMV-seronegative.

The rearrangement links TRBV18 to TRBJ2-7, with a possible D match to TRBD2 (5 bases). This CDR3 has 15 amino acids. Deletions cut 6 bases from V and 0 bases from J, with 15 bases between. The germline gives CDR1 KGHSH, CDR2 LQKENI. The CDR3 sequence: CASSPKRDSSYEQYF. The CDR3 DNA follows: TGTGCCAGCTCGCCGAAGAGGGATAGCTCCTACGAGCAGTACTTC.

The chain has TRBV7-2 and TRBJ2-7; TRBD1 matches 11 bases. CDR1 is SGHTA and CDR2 is FQGNSA in the germline V gene. The CDR3 is made up of 19 amino acids. With V trimmed by 0 bases and J by 5 bases, 15 bases remained unmatched. DNA of the CDR3: TGTGCCAGCAGCTTAGCGATTACCCCTGGGACAGGGGGGGGACACGAGCAGTACTTC. Protein sequence: CASSLAITPGTGGGHEQYF. Variable domain in full (rest from reference TRBV7-2 and TRBJ2-7): GAGVSQSPSNKVTEKGKDVELRCDPISGHTALYWYRQSLGQGLEFLIYFQGNSAPDKSGLPSDRFSAERTGGSVSTLTIQRTQQEDSAVYLCASSLAITPGTGGGHEQYFGPGTRLTVT.

The chain recombines TRBV28 with TRBJ2-1; TRBD2 might be the D (5 bases). Trimming stripped 6 bases from V and 0 bases from J, with 12 bases between. The germline gives CDR1 MDHEN, CDR2 SYDVKM. This CDR3 spans 15 amino acids. DNA of the CDR3: TGTGCCAGCAGCCCGGACTGGAGCTCCTACAATGAGCAGTTCTTC. It yields the protein CASSPDWSSYNEQFF. Looking up the rest from reference TRBV28 and TRBJ2-1 gives the full variable domain: DVKVTQSSRYLVKRTGEKVFLECVQDMDHENMFWYRQDPGLGLRLIYFSYDVKMKEKGDIPEGYSVSREKKERFSLILESASTNQTSMYLCASSPDWSSYNEQFFGPGTRLTVL.

Of note for this clone: The same CDR3 also results from other DNA sequences found in this sample. This rearrangement joins TRBV5-6 to TRBJ2-7; unclear D gene. Germline V CDR1 and CDR2: SGHDT, YYEEEE. Deletions cut 2 bases from V and 3 bases from J, with 6 bases between. This CDR3 region has 12 residues. CDR3: CASSLSSYEQYF. CDR3 coding DNA: TGTGCCAGCAGCTTATCGAGCTACGAGCAGTACTTC.

This clone was counted between two and nine times. The chain recombines TRBV7-2 with TRBJ2-5; TRBD2 agrees at 11 bases. The CDR3 is made up of 17 amino acids. Looked up from germline, CDR1 is SGHTA and CDR2 is FQGNSA. V dropped 4 bases and J dropped 6; count of bases not matched to a gene: 13. The CDR3 spells CASSYTSGGALLQTQYF. In nucleotides, the CDR3 is TGTGCCAGCAGCTACACTAGCGGGGGCGCCCTCTTGCAGACCCAGTACTTC.

This clone was recorded a few times. This chain connects TRBV19 to TRBJ1-5; D is possibly TRBD1 (6 bases). Trimming took 3 bases from V and 10 from J, leaving 19 bases between them. CDR3 length: 15 amino acids. In germline, CDR1 is LNHDA, CDR2 SQIVND (reference sequence). The CDR3 here is CASSITGTLLGPQHF. CDR3 nucleotides: TGTGCCAGTAGTATCACAGGGACGCTGTTGGGACCCCAGCATTTT.

The chain couples TRBV7-9 to TRBJ1-2; TRBD1 is a possible D gene (6 bases). There are 16 residues in the CDR3. The V end lost 3 bases, the J end lost 0 bases, and 14 bases lay between the germline ends. Germline CDR1 SEHNR, CDR2 FQNEAQ (reference sequence). The chain's CDR3 is CASSFLWTEPNYGYTF. The CDR3 coding sequence is TGTGCCAGCAGCTTCCTTTGGACAGAACCTAACTATGGCTACACCTTC.

The chain carries TRBV5-1 and TRBJ1-5; 11 bases fit TRBD1. Germline assignment: CDR1 SGHRS and CDR2 YFSETQ. This CDR3 contains 15 residues. The V segment lost 4 bases and the J segment 3 bases; nucleotides outside the gene matches: 3. CDR3 DNA: TGCGCCAGCAGCCCGGGACAGGGGGACAATCAGCCCCAGCATTTT. It encodes CASSPGQGDNQPQHF.

The chain recombines TRBV27 with TRBJ2-1; TRBD1 matches at 9 bases. Germline-derived CDR1 and CDR2 are MNHEY and SMNVEV (reference sequence). The trim removed 6 bases at V and 7 bases at J, leaving 10 bases unmatched. This CDR3 is 15 amino acids long. CDR3 amino acids: CASSRTDRGSNEQFF. DNA for the CDR3: TGTGCCAGCAGCCGGACTGACAGGGGGTCTAATGAGCAGTTCTTC.

This clone was observed a handful of times. The chain carries TRBV20-1 and TRBJ2-1; D gene uncertain. The CDR3 extends over 11 amino acids. Germline values: CDR1 DFQATT, CDR2 SNEGSKA (reference sequence). This CDR3 is CGDGSYNEQFF. In nucleotides, the CDR3 is TGCGGTGACGGTTCCTACAATGAGCAGTTCTTC.

The rearrangement uses TRBV11-2 and TRBJ1-1; 7 bases map to TRBD1. The CDR3 length is 15 residues. V lost 4 bases to trimming and J lost 3 bases; unmatched junction nucleotides: 8. Germline values: CDR1 SGHAT, CDR2 FQNNGV. The CDR3 DNA follows: TGTGCCAGCAGCTCCTACAGGGGTACAGACACTGAAGCTTTCTTT. It is translated as CASSSYRGTDTEAFF.

This clone was recorded only once. A read error is likely, as this CDR3 ends without the conserved phenylalanine or tryptophan. The V call is TRBV28, the J call TRBJ1-2; D is possibly TRBD1 (6 bases). The V gene lost 6 bases and the J gene lost 8 bases, with 19 bases spanning the gap. Germline CDR1 MDHEN, CDR2 SYDVKM. The CDR3 contains 14 residues. This chain's CDR3 is CASSRDNLKNGYTL. DNA of the CDR3: TGTGCCAGCAGCCGGGACAACTTGAAAAACGGCTACACCCTC.

This rearrangement joins TRBV9 to TRBJ1-2; D is ambiguous. Between the trimmed V and J ends, which lost 7 bases and 7 bases, there was a span of 14 bases. The germline CDR1 and CDR2 sequences are SGDLS and YYNGEE. This CDR3 is built from 12 residues. The DNA for the CDR3 is TGTGCCAGCCAATCGGAGGTCGGTGGCTACACCTTC. Amino acids: CASQSEVGGYTF. Combining the CDR3 with reference TRBV9 and TRBJ1-2 gives the whole variable domain DSGVTQTPKHLITATGQRVTLRCSPRSGDLSVYWYQQSLDQGLQFLIQYYNGEERAKGNILERFSAQQFPDLHSELNLSSLELGDSALYFCASQSEVGGYTFGSGTRLTVV.

V usage is TRBV6-5 and J usage is TRBJ2-4; 14 nucleotides agree with TRBD2. The V and J ends lost 5 bases and 13 bases, in that order; junction bases with no gene match: 4. This CDR3 contains 13 residues. Per germline, CDR1 MNHEY and CDR2 SVGAGI. In nucleotides, the CDR3 is TGTGCCAGCAGTACAGGGACTAGCGGGGGACAGTACTTC. Translation gives CASSTGTSGGQYF.

The chain links TRBV13 to TRBJ2-3; 7 bases agree with TRBD2. This CDR3 is built from 15 residues. V lost 2 bases and J lost 6; bases outside the gene matches: 8. CDR1 PRHDT and CDR2 FYEKMQ come from the germline V gene (reference sequence). The DNA of the CDR3 is TGTGCCAGCAGCTTACCTAGCGGAGTGCCGGATACGCAGTATTTT. Translating it yields CASSLPSGVPDTQYF.

The CDR3 here is CASSADRAGNSPLHF. CDR3 DNA: TGCGCCAGCAGCGCGGACAGGGCGGGTAATTCACCCCTCCACTTT. The chain couples TRBV5-1 to TRBJ1-6, with 8 bases identical to TRBD1. Germline V gene sequence: CDR1 SGHRS, CDR2 YFSETQ. V lost 4 bases and J lost 6; bases outside the gene matches: 6. The CDR3 contains 15 residues.

The chain employs TRBV6-4 and TRBJ1-2, with unresolved D. Germline-derived CDR1 and CDR2 are MRHNA and SNTAGT. The ends were cut back, 0 bases at V and 10 bases at J, with 9 bases in the middle. The CDR3 runs 12 residues. The CDR3 spells CASSDSRRVYTF. The DNA for the CDR3 is TGTGCCAGCAGTGACTCCCGGAGAGTCTACACCTTC.

The chain couples TRBV11-3 to TRBJ2-2; D remains unclear. V was pared by 0 bases and J by 7 bases, with 6 bases between. Germline CDR1 and CDR2: SGHNT and YENEEA. This CDR3 contains 13 residues. The CDR3 spells CASSLERSGELFF. CDR3 nucleotides: TGTGCCAGCAGCTTAGAGCGGAGCGGGGAGCTGTTTTTT. Variable domain in full (rest from reference TRBV11-3 and TRBJ2-2): EAGVVQSPRYKIIEKKQPVAFWCNPISGHNTLYWYLQNLGQGPELLIRYENEEAVDDSQLPKDRFSAERLKGVDSTLKIQPAELGDSAVYLCASSLERSGELFFGEGSRLTVL.